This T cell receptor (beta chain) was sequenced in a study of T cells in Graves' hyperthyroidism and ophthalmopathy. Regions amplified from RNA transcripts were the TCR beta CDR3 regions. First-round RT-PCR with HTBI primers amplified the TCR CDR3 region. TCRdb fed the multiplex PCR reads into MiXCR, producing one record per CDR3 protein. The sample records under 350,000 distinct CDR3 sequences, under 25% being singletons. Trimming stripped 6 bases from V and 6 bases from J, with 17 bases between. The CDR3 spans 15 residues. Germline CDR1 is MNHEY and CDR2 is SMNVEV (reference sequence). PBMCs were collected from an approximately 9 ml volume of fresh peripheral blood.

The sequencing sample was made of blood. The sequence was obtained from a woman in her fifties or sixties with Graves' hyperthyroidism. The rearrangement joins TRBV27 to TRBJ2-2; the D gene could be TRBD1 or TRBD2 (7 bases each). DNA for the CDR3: TGTGCCAGCAGAACAGGGGTCCGGGAGGCCGGGGAGCTGTTTTTT. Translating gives CASRTGVREAGELFF.